This T cell receptor beta chain is drawn from a study of shared clonotypes between healthy human individuals (dated by TCRdb to about 2020). A note on the overall study: The cohort comprised a couple of women and a few men aged 18 to 49 years. Blood TCR repertoires of five healthy adults were deeply sequenced to estimate repertoire size and the extent of clonotype sharing between individuals. For each donor, CD4 naive and CD4 memory were each run on three plates, CD8 naive on two plates, and CD8 memory on one plate. To increase sequencing depth and limit assay-specific biases, TCR repertoire library preparation and sequencing were carried out by different laboratories using diverse techniques. Each donor's leukapheresis produced roughly between roughly 0.85 and 9.5 billion PBMCs. Points the paper makes about the study in general: Because the study included a small number of donors, the genetic and exposure-history diversity represented was limited. Incomplete sequencing was indicated by rarefaction of sorted-subset datasets, despite the large sequencing depth. Clonotypes shared by all four sorted-subset donors showed higher generation probabilities than non-shared clonotypes. Sharing across four donors was observed for approximately 5% of naive CD4, 3.5% of naive CD8, roughly 2.3% of memory CD4, and over 0.3% of memory CD8 clonotypes. Sampling was restricted to blood, and TCR repertoires in tissue are likely to differ from TCR repertoires in blood. Based on pairwise subsampling, the degree of clonotype sharing among donors was expected to be affected by sequencing depth. Naive subsets generally had larger estimated clonotype richness than memory subsets.

Healthy HIV-negative adults with no recently reported acute infections or vaccinations were included as donors. Only Caucasian adults living in Nashville, Tennessee, USA were represented among the donors. CD4+ T cells were enriched by magnetic negative selection; naive cells were then positively selected on CD45RA, and the negative fraction formed the memory subset. After blood collection by leukapheresis, PBMCs were isolated using Ficoll-Histopaque density gradient centrifugation and then cryopreserved in the vapor phase of liquid nitrogen. Analytical flow cytometry was used to check the purity and quantity of each magnetically sorted T cell population. Genomic DNA was isolated from every sorted fraction and measured by UV absorbance on a Nanodrop 2000c. This clone was seen only once. What antigen it recognizes has not been identified. No base-level quality is on record; no much larger clone is a single base apart.

V was cut back by 3 bases and J by 5 bases, leaving a gap of 20 bases between them. Including cysteine and phenylalanine, the CDR3 has 16 amino acids. Of the read, only the CDR3 DNA is kept; its 48 bases are in frame from base 1. Reading the germline V gene gives CDR1 SGHRS and CDR2 YFSETQ. TCR CDR3 regions were amplified from genomic DNA by multiplex PCR using the deep immunoSEQ assay. Extracted genomic DNA from each cell subset was spread evenly across all wells of several immunoSEQ 96-well plates, with each plate serving as a replicate. Each replicate PCR for sorted subsets received about 210 ng genomic DNA, equal to about 30,000 T cell genomes. Purified libraries were quantified with a Qubit 3.0 fluorometer, sized on a Bioanalyzer 2100, and re-quantified with the KAPA Library Quantification kit. Every immunoSEQ 96-well plate was sequenced on a separate single-read 150-cycle Illumina NextSeq 550 flow cell. For the original study's pipeline: Because the immunoSEQ output held only junctional sequences and lacked quality scores, the filtering could not match the filtering applied to full-length reads. To assign V/J genes and CDR3, sequences were annotated using PyIR, a Python wrapper for IgBLAST v1.9, with IMGT germline references. Reads were removed for weak V/J assignments (E-value above 1e-6), missing CDR3, stop codons, out-of-frame junctions, or ambiguous translated residues. A V3J clonotype was defined by an identical inferred V gene, J gene, and CDR3 amino acid sequence. Percentage overlap between repertoires was calculated by dividing the number of shared unique clonotypes by the size of the smaller repertoire. RTK rarefaction, the Chao1 estimator, and Recon v2.1 estimates of unobserved clonotypes were used to assess repertoire richness. Generation probabilities were computed with OLGA for all TCRbeta clonotypes obtained by the gDNA method from four donors. This immuneACCESS table, as held by TCRdb, lists in-frame sequences with V and J called but not all clones. Of the missing ones, under half trace to an unresolved V gene in checked studies; the others have no known cause. D and trimming come from the DNA, and the V and J calls and clone size come from that table. Recorded for this sample are more than 2,000,000 clones; more than 80% of them occurred a single time. In total, the top ten clones hold under 0.45% of the sample.

This clonotype originated in a young man in good health. Some clones in this sample may be carry-over from other donors' samples. The specimen sequenced was naive CD4+ T cells from PBMCs. What the cell subset or site label conveys for this sample: CD45RA+ positively selected. Recombination connected TRBV5-1 to TRBJ1-1; D gene: possibly TRBD1, on 6 matching bases. The DNA sequence follows: TGCGCCAGCAGCTCCAACCTAGGGGGAGGGGATACTGAAGCTTTCTTT. This sequence encodes CASSSNLGGGDTEAFF.